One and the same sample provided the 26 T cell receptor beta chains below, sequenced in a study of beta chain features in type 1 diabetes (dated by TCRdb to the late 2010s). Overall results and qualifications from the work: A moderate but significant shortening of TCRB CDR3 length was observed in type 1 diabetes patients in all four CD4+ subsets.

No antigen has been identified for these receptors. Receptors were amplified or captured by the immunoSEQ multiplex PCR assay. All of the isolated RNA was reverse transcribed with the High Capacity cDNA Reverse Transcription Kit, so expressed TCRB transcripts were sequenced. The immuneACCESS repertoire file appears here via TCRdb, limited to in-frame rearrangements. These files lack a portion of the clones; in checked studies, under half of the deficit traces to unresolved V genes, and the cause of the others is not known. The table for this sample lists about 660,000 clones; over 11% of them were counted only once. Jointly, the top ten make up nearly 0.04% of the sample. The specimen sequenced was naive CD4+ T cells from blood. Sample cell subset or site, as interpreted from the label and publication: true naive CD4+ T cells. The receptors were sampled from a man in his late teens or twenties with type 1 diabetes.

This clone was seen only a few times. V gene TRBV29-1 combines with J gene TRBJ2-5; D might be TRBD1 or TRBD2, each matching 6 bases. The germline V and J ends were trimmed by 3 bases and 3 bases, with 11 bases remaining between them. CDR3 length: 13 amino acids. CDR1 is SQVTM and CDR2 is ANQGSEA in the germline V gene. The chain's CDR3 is CSVDSRDKETQYF. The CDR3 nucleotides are TGCAGCGTTGACTCGCGGGACAAAGAGACCCAGTACTTC.

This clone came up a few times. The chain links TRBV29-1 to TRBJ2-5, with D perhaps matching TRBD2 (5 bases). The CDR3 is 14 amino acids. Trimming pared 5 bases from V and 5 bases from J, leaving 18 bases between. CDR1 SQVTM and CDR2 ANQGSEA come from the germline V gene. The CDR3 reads CSVRGSSQDETQYF. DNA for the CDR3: TGCAGCGTTCGTGGGAGTAGTCAGGACGAGACCCAGTACTTC. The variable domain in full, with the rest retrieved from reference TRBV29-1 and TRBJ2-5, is SAVISQKPSRDICQRGTSLTIQCQVDSQVTMMFWYRQQPGQSLTLIATANQGSEATYESGFVIDKFPISRPNLTFSTLTVSNMSPEDSSIYLCSVRGSSQDETQYFGPGTRLLVL.

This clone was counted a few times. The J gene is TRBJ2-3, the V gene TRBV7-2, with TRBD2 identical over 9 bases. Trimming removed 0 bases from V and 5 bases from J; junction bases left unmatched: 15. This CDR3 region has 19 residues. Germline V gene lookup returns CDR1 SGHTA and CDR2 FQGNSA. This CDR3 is CASSLAPLSAGGPRDTQYF. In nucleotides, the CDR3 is TGTGCCAGCAGCTTAGCTCCCCTGTCGGCGGGAGGGCCACGAGATACGCAGTATTTT.

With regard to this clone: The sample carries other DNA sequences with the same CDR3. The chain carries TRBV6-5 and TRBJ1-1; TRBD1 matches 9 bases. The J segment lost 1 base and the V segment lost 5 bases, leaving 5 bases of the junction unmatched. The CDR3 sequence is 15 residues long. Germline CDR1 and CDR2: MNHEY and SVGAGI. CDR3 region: CASSRPGQGNTEAFF. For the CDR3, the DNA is TGTGCCAGCAGTCGCCCGGGACAGGGGAACACTGAAGCTTTCTTT.

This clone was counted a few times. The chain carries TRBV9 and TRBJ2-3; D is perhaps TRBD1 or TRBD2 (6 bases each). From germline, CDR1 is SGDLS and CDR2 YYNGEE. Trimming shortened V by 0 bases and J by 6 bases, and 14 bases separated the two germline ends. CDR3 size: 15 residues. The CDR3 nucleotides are TGTGCCAGCAGCGTAGACTCCGGGGGCGGGGATACGCAGTATTTT. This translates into CASSVDSGGGDTQYF.

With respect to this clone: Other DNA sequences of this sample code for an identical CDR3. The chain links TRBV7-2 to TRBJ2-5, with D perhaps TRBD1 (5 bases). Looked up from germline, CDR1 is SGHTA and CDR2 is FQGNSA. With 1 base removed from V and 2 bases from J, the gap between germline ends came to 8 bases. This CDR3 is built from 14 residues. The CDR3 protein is CASSLGTGQETQYF. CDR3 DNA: TGTGCCAGCAGCTTAGGAACAGGACAAGAGACCCAGTACTTC.

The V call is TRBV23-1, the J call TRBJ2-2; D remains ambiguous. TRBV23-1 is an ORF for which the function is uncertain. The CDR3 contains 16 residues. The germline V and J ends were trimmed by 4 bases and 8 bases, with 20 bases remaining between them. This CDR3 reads CASSPPWTPNLGELFF. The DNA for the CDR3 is TGCGCCAGCAGTCCCCCGTGGACGCCCAATTTGGGGGAGCTGTTTTTT.

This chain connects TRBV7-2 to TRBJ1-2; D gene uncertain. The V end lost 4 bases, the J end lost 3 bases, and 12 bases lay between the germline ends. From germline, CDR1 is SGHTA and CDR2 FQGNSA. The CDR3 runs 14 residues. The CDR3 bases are TGTGCCAGCAGCTCAACGGGGAGCGACTATGGCTACACCTTC. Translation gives CASSSTGSDYGYTF.

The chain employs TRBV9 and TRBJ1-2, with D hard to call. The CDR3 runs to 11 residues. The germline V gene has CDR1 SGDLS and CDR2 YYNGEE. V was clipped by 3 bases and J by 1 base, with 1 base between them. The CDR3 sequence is CASSGNYGYTF. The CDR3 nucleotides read TGTGCCAGCAGCGGTAACTATGGCTACACCTTC.

The CDR3 sequence: CASSLAGGPGHNEQFF. The CDR3, as DNA: TGCGCCAGCAGCTTGGCCGGGGGACCGGGCCACAATGAGCAGTTCTTC. The rearrangement uses TRBV5-1 and TRBJ2-1; a weak D match, TRBD2 (6 bases). Germline V gene data show CDR1 as SGHRS and CDR2 as YFSETQ. The V and J ends lost 0 bases and 5 bases respectively, with 15 bases between them. The CDR3 runs to 16 residues.

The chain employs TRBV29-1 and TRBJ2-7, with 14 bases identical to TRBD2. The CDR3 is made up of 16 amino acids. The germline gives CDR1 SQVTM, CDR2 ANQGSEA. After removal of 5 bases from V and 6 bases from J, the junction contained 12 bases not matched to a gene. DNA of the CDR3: TGCAGCGTTCCCGGGACTAGCGGGAGTGACGTAGGCGAGCAGTACTTC. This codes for CSVPGTSGSDVGEQYF.

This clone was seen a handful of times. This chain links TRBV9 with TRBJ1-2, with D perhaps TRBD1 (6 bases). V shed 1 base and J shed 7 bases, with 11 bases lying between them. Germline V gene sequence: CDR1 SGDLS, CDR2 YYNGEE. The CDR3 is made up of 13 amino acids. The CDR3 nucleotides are TGTGCCAGCAGCGTATACAGGGAGGGTGGCTACACCTTC. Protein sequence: CASSVYREGGYTF.

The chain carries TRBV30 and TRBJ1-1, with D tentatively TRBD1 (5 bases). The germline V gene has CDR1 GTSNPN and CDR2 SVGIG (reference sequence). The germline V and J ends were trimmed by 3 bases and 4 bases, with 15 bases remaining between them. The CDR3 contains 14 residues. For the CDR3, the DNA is TGTGCCTGGAGGGCAGGGAATGAGGCCACTGAAGCTTTCTTT. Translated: CAWRAGNEATEAFF.

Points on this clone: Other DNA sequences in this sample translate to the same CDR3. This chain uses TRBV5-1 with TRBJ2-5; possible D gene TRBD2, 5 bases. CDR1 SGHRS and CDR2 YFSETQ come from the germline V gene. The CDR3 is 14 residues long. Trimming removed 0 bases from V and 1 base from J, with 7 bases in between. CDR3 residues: CASSLAAGQETQYF. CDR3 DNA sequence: TGCGCCAGCAGCTTGGCCGCGGGCCAAGAGACCCAGTACTTC.

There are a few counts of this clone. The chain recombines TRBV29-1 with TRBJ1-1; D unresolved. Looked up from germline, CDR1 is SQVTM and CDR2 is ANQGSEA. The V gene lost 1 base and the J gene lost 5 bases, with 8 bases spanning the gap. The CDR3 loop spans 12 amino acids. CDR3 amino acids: CSVEVVGTEAFF. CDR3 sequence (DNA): TGCAGCGTTGAAGTCGTGGGGACTGAAGCTTTCTTT.

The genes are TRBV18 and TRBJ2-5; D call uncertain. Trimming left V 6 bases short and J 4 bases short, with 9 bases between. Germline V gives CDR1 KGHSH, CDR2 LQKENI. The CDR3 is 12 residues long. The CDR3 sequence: CASSQFPETQYF. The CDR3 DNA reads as TGTGCCAGCTCCCAATTCCCAGAGACCCAGTACTTC.

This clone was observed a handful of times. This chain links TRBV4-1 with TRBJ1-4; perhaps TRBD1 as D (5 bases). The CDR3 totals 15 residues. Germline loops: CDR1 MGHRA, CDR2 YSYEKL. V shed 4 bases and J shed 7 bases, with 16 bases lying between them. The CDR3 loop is CASSLQPPGGEKLFF. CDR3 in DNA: TGCGCCAGCAGCCTTCAGCCCCCGGGGGGTGAAAAACTGTTTTTT.

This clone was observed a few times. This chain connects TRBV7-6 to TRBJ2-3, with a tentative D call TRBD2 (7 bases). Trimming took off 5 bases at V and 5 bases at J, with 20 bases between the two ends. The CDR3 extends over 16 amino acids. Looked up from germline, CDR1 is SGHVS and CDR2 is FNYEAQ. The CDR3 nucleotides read TGTGCCAGCAGCGTCAACGGGGGGCCGGCTAAAGATACGCAGTATTTT. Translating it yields CASSVNGGPAKDTQYF.

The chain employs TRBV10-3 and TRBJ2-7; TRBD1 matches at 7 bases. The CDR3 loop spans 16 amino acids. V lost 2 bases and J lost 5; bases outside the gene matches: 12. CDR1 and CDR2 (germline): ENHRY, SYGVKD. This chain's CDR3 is CAISETGTEGSNEQYF. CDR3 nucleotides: TGTGCCATCAGTGAGACCGGGACAGAAGGAAGTAACGAGCAGTACTTC.

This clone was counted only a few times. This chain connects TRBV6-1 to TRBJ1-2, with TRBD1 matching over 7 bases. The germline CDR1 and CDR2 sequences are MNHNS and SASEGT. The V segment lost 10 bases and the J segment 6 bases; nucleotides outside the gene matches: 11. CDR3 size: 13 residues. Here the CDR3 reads CATYPGQANGYTF. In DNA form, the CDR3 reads TGTGCCACCTACCCCGGACAGGCAAATGGCTACACCTTC.

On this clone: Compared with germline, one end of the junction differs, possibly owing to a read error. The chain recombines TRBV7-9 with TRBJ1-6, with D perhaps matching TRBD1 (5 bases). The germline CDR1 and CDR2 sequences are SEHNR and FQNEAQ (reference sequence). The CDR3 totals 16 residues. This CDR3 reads CASSYRTRQVDSPHHF. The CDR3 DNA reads TGTGCCAGCAGCTACCGGACAAGACAAGTTGATTCACCCCACCACTTT.

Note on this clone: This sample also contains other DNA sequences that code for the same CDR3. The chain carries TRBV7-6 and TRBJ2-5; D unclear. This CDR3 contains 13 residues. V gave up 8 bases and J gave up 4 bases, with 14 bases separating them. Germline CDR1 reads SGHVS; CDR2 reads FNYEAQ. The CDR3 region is CASGVGRGETQYF. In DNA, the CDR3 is TGTGCCAGCGGGGTTGGGCGTGGAGAGACCCAGTACTTC.

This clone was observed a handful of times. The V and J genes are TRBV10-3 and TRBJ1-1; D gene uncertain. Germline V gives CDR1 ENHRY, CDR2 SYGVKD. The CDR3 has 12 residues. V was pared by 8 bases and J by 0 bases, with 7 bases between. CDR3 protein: CAIRALNTEAFF. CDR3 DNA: TGTGCCATCCGTGCATTGAACACTGAAGCTTTCTTT.

The CDR3 DNA is TGTGCCAGCACCACCTTGGGGTTGTTAAACATTCAGTACTTC. Amino acids: CASTTLGLLNIQYF. This chain uses TRBV7-9 with TRBJ2-4; D remains ambiguous. V lost 7 bases, J lost 6 bases, and 16 bases lay in between. The CDR3 loop spans 14 amino acids. In germline, CDR1 is SEHNR, CDR2 FQNEAQ (reference sequence).

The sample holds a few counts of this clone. The CDR3 region has the DNA TGTGCCAGCAGCCTTATCCAGCGGGGTACCTACGAGCAGTACTTC. Protein sequence: CASSLIQRGTYEQYF. This chain joins TRBV5-4 and TRBJ2-7, with 7 bases fitting TRBD2. Germline V gene data show CDR1 as SGHNT and CDR2 as YYREEE (reference sequence). The CDR3 loop spans 15 amino acids. J was trimmed by 2 bases and V by 4 bases; bases with no gene match: 9.

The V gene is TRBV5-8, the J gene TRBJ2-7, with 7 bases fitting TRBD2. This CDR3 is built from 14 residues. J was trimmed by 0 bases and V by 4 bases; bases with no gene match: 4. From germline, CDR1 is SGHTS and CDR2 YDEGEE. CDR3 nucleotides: TGTGCCAGCAGCCATAGCGGGCCCTCCTACGAGCAGTACTTC. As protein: CASSHSGPSYEQYF.